This is a list of T cell receptor beta chains from one sample in a study of cytotoxic CD8 clonotypes in ibrutinib-treated CLL. Using immunoSEQ multiplex PCR, the repertoire was profiled, and TCRdb retains in-frame clones only, with some absent. The profile covers some 350,000 clones, with about 64% appearing a single time and roughly 6.8% taken by the ten largest. Sequencing was performed on PBMCs, taken after 36 months of ibrutinib treatment. Every receptor here comes from a human donor with chronic lymphocytic leukemia. Both conserved end residues are part of each CDR3. The D gene is left open where the match is weak. Some rows have no size entry. The others give once, few or many, or a class for an expanded clone.

d_gene: -; j_gene: TRBJ2-1; abundance: -; v_gene: TRBV29-1; CDR3aa: CSALWGFNEQFF; CDR3nt: TGCAGCGCTCTATGGGGATTCAATGAGCAGTTCTTC
d_gene: -; j_gene: TRBJ1-4; abundance: -; v_gene: TRBV4-1; CDR3aa: CASSQFYNEKLFF; CDR3nt: TGCGCCAGCAGCCAATTTTATAATGAAAAACTGTTTTTT
d_gene: TRBD1; j_gene: TRBJ1-3; abundance: -; v_gene: TRBV7-6; CDR3aa: CASSPDRAGNTIYF; CDR3nt: TGTGCCAGCAGCCCGGACAGGGCTGGAAACACCATATATTTT
d_gene: -; j_gene: TRBJ2-7; abundance: -; v_gene: TRBV5-4; CDR3aa: CASSLNLRDEQYF; CDR3nt: TGTGCCAGCAGCTTGAACCTAAGGGACGAGCAGTACTTC
d_gene: -; j_gene: TRBJ1-2; abundance: few; v_gene: TRBV9; CDR3aa: CASSAGLGGNYGYTF; CDR3nt: TGTGCCAGCAGCGCCGGGTTGGGAGGAAACTATGGCTACACCTTC
d_gene: -; j_gene: TRBJ1-2; abundance: -; v_gene: TRBV28; CDR3aa: CASSFGTGIFSGYTF; CDR3nt: TGTGCCAGCAGTTTTGGGACTGGGATCTTCTCGGGCTACACCTTC
d_gene: -; j_gene: TRBJ2-7; abundance: few; v_gene: TRBV10-1; CDR3aa: CASSESGGYDEQYF; CDR3nt: TGCGCCAGCAGTGAGTCAGGAGGGTACGACGAGCAGTACTTC
d_gene: -; j_gene: TRBJ1-2; abundance: -; v_gene: TRBV20-1; CDR3aa: CSATTGSGYTF; CDR3nt: TGCAGTGCTACCACAGGGAGCGGCTACACCTTC
d_gene: -; j_gene: TRBJ2-3; abundance: -; v_gene: TRBV2; CDR3aa: CASSDTGTTDTQYF; CDR3nt: TGTGCCAGCAGTGACACGGGAACCACAGATACGCAGTATTTT
d_gene: TRBD1; j_gene: TRBJ2-7; abundance: once; v_gene: TRBV15; CDR3aa: CATSRGVGTGFYEQYF; CDR3nt: TGTGCCACCAGCAGAGGCGTCGGGACAGGTTTCTACGAGCAGTACTTC
d_gene: TRBD1; j_gene: TRBJ2-7; abundance: -; v_gene: TRBV10-2; CDR3aa: CASSRDRGQYEQYF; CDR3nt: TGCGCCAGCAGCCGGGACAGAGGGCAGTACGAGCAGTACTTC
d_gene: -; j_gene: TRBJ1-3; abundance: -; v_gene: TRBV7-2; CDR3aa: CASSRGGSGNTIYF; CDR3nt: TGTGCCAGCAGCCGTGGCGGATCTGGAAACACCATATATTTT
d_gene: TRBD1; j_gene: TRBJ2-2; abundance: -; v_gene: TRBV5-4; CDR3aa: CASSSGQGTGELFF; CDR3nt: TGTGCCAGCAGCTCGGGACAGGGCACCGGGGAGCTGTTTTTT
d_gene: -; j_gene: TRBJ2-7; abundance: -; v_gene: TRBV5-1; CDR3aa: CASRDDDYEQYF; CDR3nt: TGCGCCAGCAGAGATGACGACTACGAGCAGTACTTC
d_gene: -; j_gene: TRBJ2-1; abundance: -; v_gene: TRBV1; CDR3aa: CTSSQGSVMGLAGAGEQFF; CDR3nt: TGCACCAGCAGCCAAGGTTCTGTGATGGGACTAGCGGGAGCCGGGGAGCAGTTCTTC
d_gene: TRBD1; j_gene: TRBJ2-1; abundance: -; v_gene: TRBV6-5; CDR3aa: CASSYTGTGTEQFF; CDR3nt: TGTGCCAGCAGTTACACCGGGACAGGGACTGAGCAGTTCTTC
d_gene: -; j_gene: TRBJ2-2; abundance: -; v_gene: TRBV6-5; CDR3aa: CASSNQGQNTGELFF; CDR3nt: TGTGCCAGCAGTAACCAGGGACAGAACACCGGGGAGCTGTTTTTT
d_gene: TRBD2; j_gene: TRBJ2-5; abundance: -; v_gene: TRBV5-6; CDR3aa: CASSLVGTSLYETQYF; CDR3nt: TGTGCCAGCAGCTTGGTTGGGACTAGCCTCTACGAGACCCAGTACTTC
d_gene: TRBD2; j_gene: TRBJ2-3; abundance: -; v_gene: TRBV10-1; CDR3aa: CASSDAGEATDTQYF; CDR3nt: TGCGCCAGCAGTGACGCGGGAGAGGCAACAGATACGCAGTATTTT
d_gene: TRBD2; j_gene: TRBJ2-7; abundance: -; v_gene: TRBV25-1; CDR3aa: CASSGMGLAGGYEQYF; CDR3nt: TGTGCCAGCAGTGGAATGGGCCTAGCGGGAGGCTACGAGCAGTACTTC
d_gene: -; j_gene: TRBJ2-3; abundance: -; v_gene: TRBV20-1; CDR3aa: CSDEADTQYF; CDR3nt: TGCAGCGACGAAGCAGATACGCAGTATTTT
d_gene: -; j_gene: TRBJ2-1; abundance: few; v_gene: TRBV5-1; CDR3aa: CASSSAAGGYNEQFF; CDR3nt: TGCGCCAGCAGCTCTGCGGCAGGGGGGTACAATGAGCAGTTCTTC
d_gene: TRBD2; j_gene: TRBJ2-7; abundance: -; v_gene: TRBV5-4; CDR3aa: CASSSVAGGYEQYF; CDR3nt: TGTGCCAGCAGCTCGGTAGCGGGGGGCTACGAGCAGTACTTC
d_gene: TRBD2; j_gene: TRBJ2-1; abundance: once; v_gene: TRBV28; CDR3aa: CASSSPGTSKVHEQFF; CDR3nt: TGTGCCAGCAGTTCCCCCGGGACTAGCAAGGTCCATGAGCAGTTCTTC
d_gene: -; j_gene: TRBJ2-7; abundance: -; v_gene: TRBV4-2; CDR3aa: CASSQALDYEQYF; CDR3nt: TGTGCCAGCAGCCAAGCACTAGACTACGAGCAGTACTTC
d_gene: TRBD1; j_gene: TRBJ2-5; abundance: few; v_gene: TRBV18; CDR3aa: CASSLLTGGETQYF; CDR3nt: TGTGCCAGCTCACTCTTAACAGGGGGCGAGACCCAGTACTTC
d_gene: TRBD1; j_gene: TRBJ1-2; abundance: -; v_gene: TRBV7-2; CDR3aa: CASRLGGQGSGYTF; CDR3nt: TGTGCCAGCAGGTTAGGGGGACAGGGCTCGGGCTACACCTTC
d_gene: TRBD1; j_gene: TRBJ1-1; abundance: -; v_gene: TRBV29-1; CDR3aa: CSVSGQGMYEAFF; CDR3nt: TGCAGCGTCTCGGGACAGGGGATGTATGAAGCTTTCTTT
d_gene: -; j_gene: TRBJ1-6; abundance: once; v_gene: TRBV10-3; CDR3aa: CAISGVGPNSPLHF; CDR3nt: TGTGCCATCAGCGGAGTCGGGCCGAATTCACCCCTCCACTTT
d_gene: -; j_gene: TRBJ1-6; abundance: -; v_gene: TRBV7-9; CDR3aa: CASSLAYRDSPLHF; CDR3nt: TGTGCCAGCAGCTTAGCGTACAGAGACTCACCCCTCCACTTT
d_gene: -; j_gene: TRBJ2-7; abundance: few; v_gene: TRBV5-1; CDR3aa: CASSLDFYEQYF; CDR3nt: TGCGCCAGCAGCTTGGACTTTTACGAGCAGTACTTC
d_gene: TRBD1; j_gene: TRBJ2-7; abundance: -; v_gene: TRBV6-5; CDR3aa: CASSYWQGASYEQYF; CDR3nt: TGTGCCAGCAGTTACTGGCAGGGGGCGAGCTACGAGCAGTACTTC
d_gene: TRBD2; j_gene: TRBJ2-1; abundance: once; v_gene: TRBV6-6; CDR3aa: CASSSLRGLAAREQFF; CDR3nt: TGTGCCAGCAGTTCACTTCGGGGACTAGCGGCTCGCGAGCAGTTCTTC
d_gene: TRBD2; j_gene: TRBJ2-5; abundance: -; v_gene: TRBV11-2; CDR3aa: CASGAGVETQYF; CDR3nt: TGTGCCAGCGGAGCGGGGGTGGAGACCCAGTACTTC
d_gene: TRBD1; j_gene: TRBJ2-7; abundance: -; v_gene: TRBV18; CDR3aa: CASSPPPGQEGSYEQYF; CDR3nt: TGTGCCAGCTCACCACCTCCGGGACAGGAGGGCTCCTACGAGCAGTACTTC
d_gene: TRBD1; j_gene: TRBJ2-7; abundance: -; v_gene: TRBV29-1; CDR3aa: CSVAGQVSSYEQYF; CDR3nt: TGCAGCGTTGCGGGACAGGTGAGCTCCTACGAGCAGTACTTC
d_gene: -; j_gene: TRBJ1-2; abundance: few; v_gene: TRBV14; CDR3aa: CASSQLRGPNYGYTF; CDR3nt: TGTGCCAGCAGCCAACTCAGGGGACCGAACTATGGCTACACCTTC
d_gene: TRBD2; j_gene: TRBJ2-1; abundance: -; v_gene: TRBV11-2; CDR3aa: CASSLRGREGHEQFF; CDR3nt: TGTGCCAGCAGCTTAAGAGGCCGGGAGGGCCATGAGCAGTTCTTC
d_gene: -; j_gene: TRBJ2-2; abundance: -; v_gene: TRBV7-8; CDR3aa: CASSLALLLAGELFF; CDR3nt: TGTGCCAGCAGCTTAGCGCTACTCTTAGCCGGGGAGCTGTTTTTT
d_gene: TRBD2; j_gene: TRBJ2-1; abundance: -; v_gene: TRBV4-2; CDR3aa: CASSQGGGSSYNEQFF; CDR3nt: TGTGCCAGCAGCCAGGGCGGGGGGAGCTCCTACAATGAGCAGTTCTTC
d_gene: TRBD1; j_gene: TRBJ2-3; abundance: few; v_gene: TRBV18; CDR3aa: CASSHRGVTDTQYF; CDR3nt: TGTGCCAGCTCACACAGGGGGGTCACAGATACGCAGTATTTT
d_gene: -; j_gene: TRBJ2-7; abundance: -; v_gene: TRBV4-1; CDR3aa: CASSQVYPYEQYF; CDR3nt: TGCGCCAGCAGCCAAGTCTATCCCTACGAGCAGTACTTC
d_gene: -; j_gene: TRBJ1-2; abundance: few; v_gene: TRBV5-6; CDR3aa: CASSVWTASNYGYTF; CDR3nt: TGTGCCAGCAGCGTTTGGACAGCCAGTAACTATGGCTACACCTTC
d_gene: -; j_gene: TRBJ1-2; abundance: few; v_gene: TRBV7-8; CDR3aa: CASSLHGYYGYTF; CDR3nt: TGTGCCAGCAGCTTGCACGGATACTATGGCTACACCTTC
d_gene: TRBD2; j_gene: TRBJ2-7; abundance: -; v_gene: TRBV9; CDR3aa: CASSVSSGTRSNEQYF; CDR3nt: TGTGCCAGCAGCGTATCCTCCGGGACTAGATCTAACGAGCAGTACTTC
d_gene: -; j_gene: TRBJ1-5; abundance: -; v_gene: TRBV5-5; CDR3aa: CASSLNVRDPRRGQPQHF; CDR3nt: TGTGCCAGCAGCTTAAATGTCAGGGACCCGAGGAGGGGTCAGCCCCAGCATTTT
d_gene: -; j_gene: TRBJ1-5; abundance: -; v_gene: TRBV7-9; CDR3aa: CASSLGTGNQPQHF; CDR3nt: TGTGCCAGCAGCTTAGGAACGGGCAATCAGCCCCAGCATTTT
d_gene: -; j_gene: TRBJ2-5; abundance: -; v_gene: TRBV7-3; CDR3aa: CASSQQMQETQYF; CDR3nt: TGTGCCAGCAGCCAACAGATGCAAGAGACCCAGTACTTC
d_gene: -; j_gene: TRBJ2-1; abundance: -; v_gene: TRBV7-3; CDR3aa: CASSLSGPAMNEQFF; CDR3nt: TGTGCCAGCAGCTTATCTGGACCAGCCATGAATGAGCAGTTCTTC